This T cell receptor beta chain was found in a study of cytomegalovirus exposure and HLA in healthy donors. This CDR3 comprises 14 residues. Per the germline V gene, CDR1 is SGHTA and CDR2 is FQGTGA. V was shortened by 1 base and J by 5 bases, with 12 bases between the two germline ends. This clone showed up many times. The PCR contained 60 Vbeta and 13 Jbeta primers. TCRdb keeps only in-frame clones here, not all; method: immunoSEQ multiplex PCR. The repertoire holds about 90,000 clones, with roughly 80% as singletons. This receptor was identified in a woman aged 40 to 50 in good health and CMV-seropositive. The sample consisted of PBMCs. The chain joins TRBV7-3 to TRBJ2-7, with a possible D match to TRBD2 (6 bases). In DNA, the CDR3 is TGTGCCAGCAGCTTAAGGGGCAGGGAGGACGAGCAGTACTTC. Translating gives CASSLRGREDEQYF. The full variable domain, its missing parts supplied by reference TRBV7-3 and TRBJ2-7, is GAGVSQTPSNKVTEKGKYVELRCDPISGHTALYWYRQSLGQGPEFLIYFQGTGAADDSGLPNDRFFAVRPEGSVSTLKIQRTERGDSAVYLCASSLRGREDEQYFGPGTRLTVT.